The present entry profiles one TCR beta chain with its context. The target antigen is unknown. This specimen comes from a study of cytomegalovirus exposure and HLA in healthy donors. On the study more broadly: Among the 400 or so donors who were genotyped, over 70% fell in the genetic ancestry cluster that is associated with self-reported Caucasian donors.

Vbeta (60) and Jbeta (13) primers were used in the PCR. Libraries were prepared by immunoSEQ multiplex PCR; TCRdb keeps only in-frame clonotypes and omits some of them. The table records roughly 100,000 clones, roughly 79% of them present only once. Study-wide results and caveats: One cluster of highly shared sequence variants probably arose as a sequencing artifact.

Sampled while nominally healthy, donors likely had unrecorded immune exposures. Germline V gives CDR1 LNHDA, CDR2 SQIVND (reference sequence). Trimming removed 5 bases from V and 3 bases from J; junction bases left unmatched: 6. The CDR3 loop spans 15 amino acids. The material sequenced was PBMCs. V usage is TRBV19 and J usage is TRBJ1-3, with 8 positions matching TRBD1. This clonotype was sampled from a male donor in good health and CMV-seronegative. CDR3 nucleotides: TGTGCCAGTAGTTTAGGGGGACAGGTTGGAAACACCATATATTTT. Translating gives CASSLGGQVGNTIYF.